This T cell receptor beta chain was sequenced during a study of blood T cell repertoires in COVID-19. How the authors handled the data: The authors estimated nucleated cell counts from reference gene primer amplification. Generated by immunoSEQ multiplex PCR, the TCRdb table keeps only in-frame clones and is missing some. V, J and clone size reflect that table, while D and trimming were determined from the DNA. This table has hundreds of thousands of clones, roughly nine tenths appearing once. Sequencing used PBMCs or T cells enriched from blood (not recorded which). The TCR originated in a man in his fifties or sixties who had recovered from COVID-19.

CDR3 residues: CASSYSGLTNYGYTF. The CDR3 nucleotides are TGTGCCAGCAGTTACTCGGGACTCACTAACTATGGCTACACCTTC. The genes are TRBV6-5 and TRBJ1-2, with a weak D call TRBD1 (5 bases). Germline CDR1 MNHEY, CDR2 SVGAGI. The V and J ends lost 0 bases and 0 bases respectively, with 8 bases between them. The CDR3 runs to 15 residues.